This TCR beta chain was obtained from a study of blood T cells in healthy people across ages. Study results and caveats: It was not possible, with unsorted PBMCs, to conclusively compare naive and antigen-experienced cells. Older individuals had lower TCR beta diversity per million T cells (the decline was roughly linear).

As to this clonotype: The antigen remains undetermined.

Together with a sample-barcoded 5' primer, a J-beta primer mix was included in a second PCR lasting about 7 to 11 cycles. TCRdb re-called the 5' RACE reads with MiXCR, one entry per CDR3 protein. This sample has roughly 1,800,000 distinct CDR3 sequences; 40% to 55% occur once, and the top ten carry 2% to 2.5%. Germline assignment: CDR1 MNHEY and CDR2 SVGEGT. The CDR3 contains 11 residues. V lost 8 bases, J lost 8 bases, and 10 bases lay in between. Sequenced: blood. This clonotype was sampled from a woman aged 40 to 55 in good health. The chain joins TRBV6-2 or TRBV6-3 to TRBJ2-1; D possibly uses TRBD1 or TRBD2 (5 bases each). The chain's CDR3 is CASGTGHEQFF. The DNA for the CDR3 is TGTGCCAGCGGGACGGGCCATGAGCAGTTCTTC.